The sequence of this TCR beta chain was determined in a study of blood T cell repertoires in COVID-19. About the research overall: Collection of acute and convalescent COVID-19 samples took place in the United States, Italy and Spain.

V was pared by 0 bases and J by 6 bases, with 16 bases between. This CDR3 spans 16 amino acids. The germline V gene encodes CDR1 LGHDT and CDR2 YNNKEL (reference sequence). Produced via immunoSEQ multiplex PCR; TCRdb's table is partial and in-frame only. The sample includes 84,000 or so clones, 80% of them seen just once. Sequenced material: peripheral blood. The TCR sequence derives from a woman aged 80 or over with acute or convalescent COVID-19. V and J are TRBV3-1 (or the pseudogene TRBV3-2) and TRBJ2-3; a weak D match, TRBD2 (5 bases). CDR3 nucleotides: TGTGCCAGCAGCCAAGATTCCCCAACACTAGGGGATACGCAGTATTTT. Translating gives CASSQDSPTLGDTQYF.